These 13 T cell receptor beta chains came from one sample sequenced in a study of blood T cell repertoires in COVID-19. Repertoires were generated with immunoSEQ multiplex PCR, while TCRdb's copy carries only in-frame clones and drops some. Here the sample spans roughly 280,000 clones, approximately 86% being singletons. The specimen sequenced was peripheral blood. These receptor sequences come from a woman aged 55-69 years with COVID-19, enrolled during active disease.

This chain connects TRBV4-1 to TRBJ1-5; D is unresolved. Trimming removed 0 bases from V and 5 bases from J, with 11 bases in between. The CDR3 is 15 amino acids. Germline V CDR1 and CDR2: MGHRA, YSYEKL. CDR3 in amino acids: CASSQDNSRYQPQHF. Here the CDR3 DNA reads TGCGCCAGCAGCCAAGATAACAGCCGTTATCAGCCCCAGCATTTT.

The chain recombines TRBV2 with TRBJ2-2, with 10 bases aligning to TRBD2. With 6 bases clipped from V and 1 base from J, the junction kept 8 bases outside the gene matches. Germline CDR1 and CDR2: SNHLY and FYNNEI. CDR3 length: 17 residues. Here the CDR3 DNA reads TGTGCCAGCAGGGCCGGAAGACTAGCGGGGAACACCGGGGAGCTGTTTTTT. Protein product: CASRAGRLAGNTGELFF.

The gene calls are TRBV9 and TRBJ1-2; 10 bases match TRBD1. V gave up 2 bases and J gave up 7 bases; unmatched junction bases: 8. The CDR3 is 15 residues long. CDR1 and CDR2 (germline): SGDLS, YYNGEE. The DNA of the CDR3 is TGTGCCAGCAGCGTTCCGGGACAGGGGATCTTTGGCTACACCTTC. Translated: CASSVPGQGIFGYTF. Full variable domain (remainder filled in from reference TRBV9 and TRBJ1-2): DSGVTQTPKHLITATGQRVTLRCSPRSGDLSVYWYQQSLDQGLQFLIQYYNGEERAKGNILERFSAQQFPDLHSELNLSSLELGDSALYFCASSVPGQGIFGYTFGSGTRLTVV.

V gene TRBV5-6 combines with J gene TRBJ1-1, with 8 bases matching TRBD1. The CDR3 contains 14 residues. The germline V gene encodes CDR1 SGHDT and CDR2 YYEEEE. Trimming removed 3 bases from V and 1 base from J; junction bases left unmatched: 2. In nucleotides, the CDR3 is TGTGCCAGCAGCTCGCAGGGGGCGAACACTGAAGCTTTCTTT. Amino acids: CASSSQGANTEAFF.

As regards this clone: Other DNA sequences in this sample translate to the same CDR3. The chain has TRBV19 and TRBJ1-5; D gene uncertain. V was shortened by 3 bases and J by 6 bases, with 9 bases between the two germline ends. The germline CDR1 and CDR2 sequences are LNHDA and SQIVND (reference sequence). This CDR3 region has 13 residues. CDR3 DNA: TGTGCCAGTAGTATTACCGGGGTTCAGCCCCAGCATTTT. Protein sequence: CASSITGVQPQHF.

This clone was seen just once. The chain combines TRBV6-6 with TRBJ1-6; D possibly corresponds to TRBD1 (6 bases). The CDR3 length is 14 residues. V gave up 8 bases and J gave up 8 bases, with 16 bases separating them. Germline lookup yields CDR1 MNHNY and CDR2 SVGAGI (reference sequence). Written as DNA, the CDR3 is TGTGCCAGCTCTACAGGGAGGGTGGATTCACCCCTCCACTTT. This encodes CASSTGRVDSPLHF.

This clone was picked up one time. This sequence joins TRBV5-1 and TRBJ2-3; TRBD2 agrees at 14 bases. Trimming at V came to 4 bases and at J to 0 bases, leaving 10 bases not matched to a gene. Germline CDR1 SGHRS, CDR2 YFSETQ. The CDR3 runs 19 residues. Written as DNA, the CDR3 is TGCGCCAGCAGCCAGGGACTAGCGGGAGACGTGGGTAGCACAGATACGCAGTATTTT. Translated: CASSQGLAGDVGSTDTQYF.

The J gene is TRBJ1-6, the V gene TRBV10-3; TRBD1 matches at 11 bases. Germline lookup yields CDR1 ENHRY and CDR2 SYGVKD. CDR3 length: 15 amino acids. V was clipped by 1 base and J by 9 bases; unmatched bases: 2. The CDR3 DNA is TGTGCCATCAGTGAGTTGGGGACAGGGGGTTCACCCCTCCACTTT. Translated, it gives CAISELGTGGSPLHF.

The V and J genes are TRBV5-1 and TRBJ1-4, with D unresolved. V was cut by 4 bases and J by 0 bases, with 10 bases left in between. Germline lookup yields CDR1 SGHRS and CDR2 YFSETQ. The CDR3 spans 15 residues. CDR3 in amino acids: CASSILGATNEKLFF. CDR3 bases: TGCGCCAGCAGCATCCTCGGAGCAACTAATGAAAAACTGTTTTTT.

There are a few counts of this clone. Other DNA sequences in this specimen translate into the identical CDR3. V and J are TRBV5-5 and TRBJ1-4; D remains unclear. The V gene lost 2 bases and the J gene lost 4 bases, with 9 bases spanning the gap. This CDR3 region has 14 residues. CDR1 is SGHKS, CDR2 YYEKEE, per germline (reference sequence). CDR3 residues: CASSFGGRNEKLFF. CDR3 nucleotide sequence: TGTGCCAGCAGCTTCGGAGGTCGTAATGAAAAACTGTTTTTT.

This rearrangement joins TRBV5-1 to TRBJ2-1; TRBD2 aligns across 15 bases. There are 18 residues in the CDR3. The germline CDR1 and CDR2 sequences are SGHRS and YFSETQ. The junction had 12 bases not matched to a gene; V was cut back by 4 bases and J by 7 bases. The CDR3 DNA reads TGCGCCAGCAGCCTAGGACTAGCGGGAGGGCCTTCGGGGAATGAGCAGTTCTTC. The encoded protein is CASSLGLAGGPSGNEQFF. Looking up the rest from reference TRBV5-1 and TRBJ2-1 gives the full variable domain: KAGVTQTPRYLIKTRGQQVTLSCSPISGHRSVSWYQQTPGQGLQFLFEYFSETQRNKGNFPGRFSGRQFSNSRSEMNVSTLELGDSALYLCASSLGLAGGPSGNEQFFGPGTRLTVL.

The chain employs TRBV28 and TRBJ2-3, with 11 bases identical to TRBD2. CDR3 size: 18 residues. The germline CDR1 and CDR2 sequences are MDHEN and SYDVKM. With V trimmed by 2 bases and J by 5 bases, 12 bases remained unmatched. CDR3 region: CASSLGSGSGRAVDTQYF. The CDR3 coding sequence is TGTGCCAGCAGTTTAGGTTCGGGTAGCGGGAGGGCTGTAGATACGCAGTATTTT.

The chain links TRBV7-3 to TRBJ2-2; no firm D call. Germline V gene lookup returns CDR1 SGHTA and CDR2 FQGTGA. CDR3 size: 15 residues. V dropped 4 bases and J dropped 4 bases, with 13 bases sitting between them. The CDR3 here is CASSSGPPPTGELFF. In nucleotides, the CDR3 is TGTGCCAGCAGCTCAGGTCCCCCTCCCACCGGGGAGCTGTTTTTT.